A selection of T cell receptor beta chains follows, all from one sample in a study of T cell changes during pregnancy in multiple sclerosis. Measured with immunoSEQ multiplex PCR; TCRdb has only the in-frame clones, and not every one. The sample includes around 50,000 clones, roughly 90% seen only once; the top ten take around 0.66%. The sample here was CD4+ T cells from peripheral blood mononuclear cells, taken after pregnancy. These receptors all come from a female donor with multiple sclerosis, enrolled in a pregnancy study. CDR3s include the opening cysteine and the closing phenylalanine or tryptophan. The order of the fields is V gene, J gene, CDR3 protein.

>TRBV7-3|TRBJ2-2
CASSLSGGANTGELFF
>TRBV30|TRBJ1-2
CAWSARGYGYTF
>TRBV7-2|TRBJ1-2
CASSLVRDYGGYTF
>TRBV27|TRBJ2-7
CASSRGSEQYF
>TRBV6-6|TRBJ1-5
CASSPSGVQQPQHF
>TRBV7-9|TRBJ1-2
CASSLDFYGYTF
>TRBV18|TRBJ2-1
CASSRAGTGGNEQFF
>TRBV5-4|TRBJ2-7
CATGQGGYEQYF
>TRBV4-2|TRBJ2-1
CASSQDSGFPSYNEQFF
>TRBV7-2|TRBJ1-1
CASSLWRSLNTEAFF
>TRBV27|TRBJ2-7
CASSLFPAYEQYF
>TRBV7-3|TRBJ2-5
CASSSMGLQVETQYF